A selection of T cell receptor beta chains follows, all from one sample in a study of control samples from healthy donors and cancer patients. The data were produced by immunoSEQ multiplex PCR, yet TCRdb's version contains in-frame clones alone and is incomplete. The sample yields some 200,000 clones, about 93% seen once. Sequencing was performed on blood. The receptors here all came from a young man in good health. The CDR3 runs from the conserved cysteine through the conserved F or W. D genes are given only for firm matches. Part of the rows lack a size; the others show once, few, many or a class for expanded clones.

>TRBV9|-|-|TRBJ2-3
CASSALLADTQYF
TGTGCCAGCAGCGCCCTCTTAGCAGATACGCAGTATTTT
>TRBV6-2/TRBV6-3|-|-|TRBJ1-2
CASSYGGDSNYGYTF
TGTGCCAGCAGTTATGGAGGAGATTCTAACTATGGCTACACCTTC
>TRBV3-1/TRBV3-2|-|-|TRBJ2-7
CASSPPGLADYEQYF
TGTGCCAGCAGCCCGCCGGGACTCGCTGACTACGAGCAGTACTTC
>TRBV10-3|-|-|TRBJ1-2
CAISESGGANTF
TGTGCCATCAGTGAGTCGGGAGGGGCTAACACCTTC
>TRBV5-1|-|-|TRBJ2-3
CASSFLPSGTDTQYF
TGCGCCAGCAGCTTCCTACCCTCCGGCACAGATACGCAGTATTTT
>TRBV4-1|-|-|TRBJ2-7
CASSPVTTSYEQYF
TGCGCCAGCAGCCCCGTCACAACCTCCTACGAGCAGTACTTC
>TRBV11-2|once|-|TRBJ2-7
CASSPLWAGSYEQYF
TGTGCCAGCAGCCCCCTGTGGGCAGGCTCCTACGAGCAGTACTTC
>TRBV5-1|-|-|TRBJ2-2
CASSILDGYGELFF
TGCGCCAGCAGCATACTGGACGGGTACGGGGAGCTGTTTTTT
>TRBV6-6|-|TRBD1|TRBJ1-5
CASSPRIGTGGDQPQHF
TGTGCCAGCAGTCCGAGGATCGGGACAGGGGGCGATCAGCCCCAGCATTTT
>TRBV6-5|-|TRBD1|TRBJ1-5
CASSYSGGTDQPQHF
TGTGCCAGCAGTTACTCTGGGGGGACAGATCAGCCCCAGCATTTT
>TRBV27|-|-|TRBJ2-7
CASSVDLRETLRGEQYF
TGTGCCAGCAGTGTTGACTTGAGGGAGACTCTTCGGGGGGAGCAGTACTTC
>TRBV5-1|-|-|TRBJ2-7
CASSLVGSSYEQYF
TGCGCCAGCAGCTTGGTAGGGAGCTCCTACGAGCAGTACTTC
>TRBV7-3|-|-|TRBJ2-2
CASSSRPPHLADYTGELFF
TGTGCCAGCAGCTCCCGTCCGCCACACCTTGCAGATTACACCGGGGAGCTGTTTTTT
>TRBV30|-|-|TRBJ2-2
CAWSALSGAGELFF
TGTGCCTGGAGTGCCCTTAGCGGCGCCGGGGAGCTGTTTTTT
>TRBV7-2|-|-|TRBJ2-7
CASSLVRGTEQYF
TGTGCCAGCAGCTTGGTTAGGGGTACGGAGCAGTACTTC
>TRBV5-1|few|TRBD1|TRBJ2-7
CASSDFSGTGVYEQYF
TGCGCCAGCAGCGACTTCTCCGGGACAGGGGTCTACGAGCAGTACTTC
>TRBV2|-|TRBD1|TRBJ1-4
CASRGTGIATNEKLFF
TGTGCCAGCAGAGGGACAGGTATTGCAACTAATGAAAAACTGTTTTTT
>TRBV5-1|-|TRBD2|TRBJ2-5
CASKLGLVLQETQYF
TGCGCCAGCAAGCTGGGACTAGTTCTCCAAGAGACCCAGTACTTC
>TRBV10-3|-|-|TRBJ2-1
CAIKGGLDGNEQFF
TGTGCCATCAAGGGGGGCCTAGATGGAAATGAGCAGTTCTTC
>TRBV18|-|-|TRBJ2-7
CASSLGLSEEQYF
TGTGCCAGCTCACTAGGGTTGTCGGAAGAGCAGTACTTC
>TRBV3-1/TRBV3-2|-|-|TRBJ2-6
CASSQEYTGYGANVLTF
TGTGCCAGCAGCCAAGAATATACAGGGTACGGGGCCAACGTCCTGACTTTC
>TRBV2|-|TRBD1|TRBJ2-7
CATRTGGYEQYF
TGTGCCACCCGGACAGGGGGCTACGAGCAGTACTTC
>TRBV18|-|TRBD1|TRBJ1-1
CASSTKEQGAGTEAFF
TGTGCCAGCTCTACTAAAGAACAGGGGGCCGGCACTGAAGCTTTCTTT
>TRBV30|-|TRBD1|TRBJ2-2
CAWSRDRGSYTGELFF
TGTGCCTGGAGCCGAGACAGGGGTAGTTATACCGGGGAGCTGTTTTTT
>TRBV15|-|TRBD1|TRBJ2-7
CATSRRIGQGYSYEQYF
TGTGCCACCAGCAGACGCATTGGACAGGGCTACTCCTACGAGCAGTACTTC
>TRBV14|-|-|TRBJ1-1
CASSQPNTEAFF
TGTGCCAGCAGCCAACCGAACACTGAAGCTTTCTTT
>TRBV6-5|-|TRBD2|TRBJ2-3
CASSRLAGGLDTQYF
TGTGCCAGCAGCCGACTAGCGGGGGGCCTAGATACGCAGTATTTT
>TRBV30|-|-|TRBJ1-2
CAWEDSYYGYTF
TGTGCCTGGGAGGACAGCTACTATGGCTACACCTTC
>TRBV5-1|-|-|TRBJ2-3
CASSFRDTLDTQYF
TGCGCCAGCAGCTTTCGGGACACGTTAGATACGCAGTATTTT